This TCR beta chain originates from a study of CD8+ T cells in alopecia areata (dated by TCRdb to 2016 to 2019). Study-level background: The treated patients took part in an open-label pilot trial in which moderate-to-severe alopecia areata was treated with oral tofacitinib at 5 to 10 mg twice daily. Patients received tofacitinib for 6 to 18 months and were then followed off drug for 6 months to check for delayed response and recurrence. The study used high-throughput TCRbeta sequencing to examine T cell clonal expansion in alopecia areata, in both the C3H/HeJ mouse model and human patients. On the human side, TCRbeta sequencing was run on scalp tissue and on sorted CD4+ and CD8+ peripheral blood T cells from healthy controls and from alopecia areata patients with either patchy or totalis/universalis disease. Patients on tofacitinib were biopsied at baseline and after 4 and 24 weeks of treatment, and several of the patients also had a later scalp biopsy. Clonality in the scalp was compared among normal scalp (n=4), patchy alopecia areata scalp (n=8), and alopecia totalis/universalis scalp (n=8). RNA was extracted with the PAXgene miRNA kit for fixed scalp, the miRNeasy kit for PBMCs, and the RNeasy kit for mouse skin. immunoSEQ multiplex PCR using 35 Vbeta forward primers and 13 Jbeta reverse primers was used to amplify TCRbeta CDR3 regions.

The time point label here, explained by the study, means: baseline before oral tofacitinib. From alopecia areata patients, peripheral blood was collected along with lesional scalp punch biopsies. PBMCs were isolated by density centrifugation and stained for CD3, CD4 and CD8, and CD4+ and CD8+ T cells were sorted on a FACSAria. This clone was recorded a few times. The target of this receptor is not known. Nothing much larger sits one base from this clone, and base qualities are not available. The library relied on the immunoSEQ multiplex PCR assay. RNA was extracted from all samples and reverse transcribed into cDNA, which served as template for TCR sequencing. First-strand cDNA was synthesized using SuperScript III with a 2:1 mix of oligo-dT and random hexamers. A synthetic immune receptor repertoire was used to measure amplification bias, and any remaining bias was corrected computationally. For the original study's pipeline: Raw reads were preprocessed to remove errors, and CDR3 was defined by IMGT conventions from the conserved cysteine to phenylalanine. Clonality was calculated as 1 minus Shannon entropy normalized by log2 of the number of productive unique TCRs. Whether each scalp clone was CD4 or CD8 was inferred by checking scalp TCRbeta sequences against the CD4 and CD8 repertoires from sorted blood. TCRdb re-hosts the immuneACCESS table, in-frame sequences only. Its copies lack some clones; in the studies checked, an unresolved V gene accounts for under half of them, and the cause for the rest is not known. That table gives V, J and clone size, and the DNA gave D and trimming. This sample is represented by roughly 150,000 clones; 40% to 65% of them were singletons. The ten largest clones capture roughly a fifth of the sample.

From a lookup of the germline V gene, CDR1 and CDR2 are SQVTM and ANQGSEA. At the junction V is shortened by 5 bases and J by 7 bases, with 17 bases in between. The CDR3 sequence holds 13 residues, the cysteine and phenylalanine included. This entry keeps only the CDR3 DNA: 39 bases, framed from base 1. What the research found in general, with its limitations: Resident alphabeta T cells in normal human skin are also sequenced, complicating scalp TCR repertoire analysis, unlike mouse skin dominated by gammadelta T cells. Lesional scalp, especially in alopecia totalis/universalis, showed higher clonality and more expanded CD8+ clones than normal scalp, suggesting antigenic drive. TCR sequences shared between patients were less clear than in mice, possibly partly because of HLA diversity in the patient population.

The sequence links TRBV29-1 to TRBJ1-2; the D segment could be TRBD1, given 6 matching bases. The receptor was isolated from a human donor with alopecia areata. The source was CD8+ T cells sorted from blood, collected at week 0. The DNA sequence reads TGCAGCGTTCTCCGGGAGGGGGTGCCTGGCTACACCTTC. This translates into CSVLREGVPGYTF.